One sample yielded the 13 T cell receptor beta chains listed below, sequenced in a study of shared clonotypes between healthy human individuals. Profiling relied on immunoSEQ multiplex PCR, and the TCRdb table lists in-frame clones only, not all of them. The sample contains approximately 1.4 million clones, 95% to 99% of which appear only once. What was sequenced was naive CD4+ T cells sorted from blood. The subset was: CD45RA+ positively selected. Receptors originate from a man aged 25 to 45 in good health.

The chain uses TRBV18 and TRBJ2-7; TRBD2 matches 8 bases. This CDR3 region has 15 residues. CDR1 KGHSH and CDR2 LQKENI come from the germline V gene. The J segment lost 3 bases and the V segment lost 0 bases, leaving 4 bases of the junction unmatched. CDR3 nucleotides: TGTGCCAGCTCACCACCGGGACTAGACCTCTACGAGCAGTACTTC. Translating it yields CASSPPGLDLYEQYF.

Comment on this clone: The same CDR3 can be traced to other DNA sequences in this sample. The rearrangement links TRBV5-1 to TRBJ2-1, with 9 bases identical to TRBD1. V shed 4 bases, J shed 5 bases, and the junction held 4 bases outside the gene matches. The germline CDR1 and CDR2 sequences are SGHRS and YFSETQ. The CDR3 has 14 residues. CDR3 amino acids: CASSPGQGNNEQFF. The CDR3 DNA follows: TGCGCCAGCAGCCCGGGACAGGGCAACAATGAGCAGTTCTTC.

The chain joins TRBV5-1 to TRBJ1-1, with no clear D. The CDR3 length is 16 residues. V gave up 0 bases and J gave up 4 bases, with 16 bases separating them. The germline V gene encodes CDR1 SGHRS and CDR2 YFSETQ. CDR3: CASSLVSPNAGTEAFF. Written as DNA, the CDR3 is TGCGCCAGCAGCTTGGTGTCTCCCAACGCGGGCACTGAAGCTTTCTTT.

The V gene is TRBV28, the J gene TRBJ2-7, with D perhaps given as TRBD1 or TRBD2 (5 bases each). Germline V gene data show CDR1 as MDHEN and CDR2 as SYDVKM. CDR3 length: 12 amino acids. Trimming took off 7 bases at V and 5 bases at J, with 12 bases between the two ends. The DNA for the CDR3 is TGTGCCAGCACGTCGGGGACCCACGAGCAGTACTTC. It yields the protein CASTSGTHEQYF.

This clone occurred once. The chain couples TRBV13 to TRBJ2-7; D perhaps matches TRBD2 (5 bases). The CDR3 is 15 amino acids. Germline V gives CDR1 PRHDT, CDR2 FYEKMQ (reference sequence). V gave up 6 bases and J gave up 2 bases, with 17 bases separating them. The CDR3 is CASSFGWTHAYEQYF. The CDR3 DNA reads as TGTGCCAGCAGTTTCGGCTGGACTCACGCCTACGAGCAGTACTTC.

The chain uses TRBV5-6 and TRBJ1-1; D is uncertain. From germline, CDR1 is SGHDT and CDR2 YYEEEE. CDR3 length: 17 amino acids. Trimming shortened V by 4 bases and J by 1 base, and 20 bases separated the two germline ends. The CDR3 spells CASSPLLRGLGNTEAFF. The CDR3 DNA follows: TGTGCCAGCAGCCCCCTGCTGCGGGGTTTGGGGAACACTGAAGCTTTCTTT.

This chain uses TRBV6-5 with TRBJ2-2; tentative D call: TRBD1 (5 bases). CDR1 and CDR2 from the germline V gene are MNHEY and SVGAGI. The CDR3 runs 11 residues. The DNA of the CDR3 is TGTCTACAGGCCTACACCGGGGAGCTGTTTTTT. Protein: CLQAYTGELFF.

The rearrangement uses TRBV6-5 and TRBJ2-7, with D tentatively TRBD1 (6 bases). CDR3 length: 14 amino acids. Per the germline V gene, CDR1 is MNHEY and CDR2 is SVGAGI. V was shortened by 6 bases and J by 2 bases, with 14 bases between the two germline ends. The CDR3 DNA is TGTGCCAGCAGGTTGCAGGGGCTTACCTACGAGCAGTACTTC. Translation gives CASRLQGLTYEQYF.

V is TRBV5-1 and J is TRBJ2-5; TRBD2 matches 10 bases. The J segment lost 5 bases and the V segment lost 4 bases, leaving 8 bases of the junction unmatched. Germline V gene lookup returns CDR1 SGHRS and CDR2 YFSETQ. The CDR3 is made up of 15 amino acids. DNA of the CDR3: TGCGCCAGCAGCGGCCTAGCGGGAGAGGTGGAGACCCAGTACTTC. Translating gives CASSGLAGEVETQYF.

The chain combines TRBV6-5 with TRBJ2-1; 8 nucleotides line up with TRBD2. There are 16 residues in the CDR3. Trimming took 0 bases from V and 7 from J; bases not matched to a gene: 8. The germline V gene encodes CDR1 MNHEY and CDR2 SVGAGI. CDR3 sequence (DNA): TGTGCCAGCAGTTACTCTGGGATCGGGAGGGGGAATGAGCAGTTCTTC. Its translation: CASSYSGIGRGNEQFF.

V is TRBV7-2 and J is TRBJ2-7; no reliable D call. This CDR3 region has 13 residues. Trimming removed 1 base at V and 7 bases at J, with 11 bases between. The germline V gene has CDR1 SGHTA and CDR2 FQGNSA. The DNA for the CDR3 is TGTGCCAGCAGCTTAGTGGTCTCGCGGGAGCAGTACTTC. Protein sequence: CASSLVVSREQYF.

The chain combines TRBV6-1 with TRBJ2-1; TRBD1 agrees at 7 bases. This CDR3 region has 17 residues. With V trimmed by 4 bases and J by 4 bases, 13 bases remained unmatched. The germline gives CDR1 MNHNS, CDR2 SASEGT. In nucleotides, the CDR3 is TGTGCCAGCAGTGGTCTTTTAGGGGGCCCAGGTTACAATGAGCAGTTCTTC. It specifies CASSGLLGGPGYNEQFF.

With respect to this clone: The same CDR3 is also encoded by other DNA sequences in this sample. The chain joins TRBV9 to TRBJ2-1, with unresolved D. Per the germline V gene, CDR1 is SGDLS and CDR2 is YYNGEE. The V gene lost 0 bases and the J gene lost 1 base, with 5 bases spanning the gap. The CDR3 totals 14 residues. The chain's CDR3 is CASSVGDSYNEQFF. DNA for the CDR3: TGTGCCAGCAGCGTAGGGGATTCCTACAATGAGCAGTTCTTC.